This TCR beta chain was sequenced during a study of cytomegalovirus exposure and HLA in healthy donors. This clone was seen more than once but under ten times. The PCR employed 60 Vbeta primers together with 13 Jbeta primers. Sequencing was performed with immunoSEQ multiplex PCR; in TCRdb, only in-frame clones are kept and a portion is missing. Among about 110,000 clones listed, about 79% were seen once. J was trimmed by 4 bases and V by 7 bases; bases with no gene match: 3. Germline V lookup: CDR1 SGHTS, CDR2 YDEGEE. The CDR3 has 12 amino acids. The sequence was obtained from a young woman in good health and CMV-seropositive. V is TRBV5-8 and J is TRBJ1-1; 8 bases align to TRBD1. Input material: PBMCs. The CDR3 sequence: CASVQGGTEAFF. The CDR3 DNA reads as TGTGCCAGCGTACAGGGGGGCACTGAAGCTTTCTTT.